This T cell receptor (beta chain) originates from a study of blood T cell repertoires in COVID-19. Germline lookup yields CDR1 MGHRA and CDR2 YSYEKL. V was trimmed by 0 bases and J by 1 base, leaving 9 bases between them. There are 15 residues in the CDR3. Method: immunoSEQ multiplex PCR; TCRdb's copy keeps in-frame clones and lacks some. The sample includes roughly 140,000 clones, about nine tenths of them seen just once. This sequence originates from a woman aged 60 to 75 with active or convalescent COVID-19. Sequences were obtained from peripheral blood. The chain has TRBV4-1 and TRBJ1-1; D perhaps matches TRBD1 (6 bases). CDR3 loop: CASSQEPQGNTEAFF. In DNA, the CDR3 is TGCGCCAGCAGCCAAGAGCCACAGGGGAACACTGAAGCTTTCTTT.